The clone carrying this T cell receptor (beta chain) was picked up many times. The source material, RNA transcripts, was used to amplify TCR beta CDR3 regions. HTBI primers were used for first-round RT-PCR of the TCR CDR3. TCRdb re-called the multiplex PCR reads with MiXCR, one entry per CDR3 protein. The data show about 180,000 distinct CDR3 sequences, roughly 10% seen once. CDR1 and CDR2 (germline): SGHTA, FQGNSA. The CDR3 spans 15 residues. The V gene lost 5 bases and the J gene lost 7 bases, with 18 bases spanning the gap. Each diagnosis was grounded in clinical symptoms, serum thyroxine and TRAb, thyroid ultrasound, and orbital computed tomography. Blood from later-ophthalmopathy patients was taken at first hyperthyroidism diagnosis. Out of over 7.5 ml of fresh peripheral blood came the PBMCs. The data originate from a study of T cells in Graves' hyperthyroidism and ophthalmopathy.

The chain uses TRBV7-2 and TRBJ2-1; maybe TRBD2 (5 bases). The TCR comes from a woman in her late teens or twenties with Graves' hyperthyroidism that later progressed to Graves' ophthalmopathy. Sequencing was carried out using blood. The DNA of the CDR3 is TGTGCCAGCAGCCGAGGGCAGGTCGGTAGGAATGAGCAGTTCTTC. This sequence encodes CASSRGQVGRNEQFF. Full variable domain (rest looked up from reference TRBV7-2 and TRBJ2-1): GAGVSQSPSNKVTEKGKDVELRCDPISGHTALYWYRQSLGQGLEFLIYFQGNSAPDKSGLPSDRFSAERTGGSVSTLTIQRTQQEDSAVYLCASSRGQVGRNEQFFGPGTRLTVL.